Listed here are 20 T cell receptor beta chains from one sample, sequenced in a study of prognosis after radiotherapy for stage I lung cancer. Genomic DNA served as the source from which two-round multiplex PCR generated TCR beta CDR3 amplicons. Primers specific to each TRBV and TRBJ gene were used in first-round PCR. TCRdb re-derived calls from the multiplex PCR reads in MiXCR, one entry per CDR3 protein. The sample includes some 13,000 distinct CDR3 sequences, 35% to 40% of them seen just once. Sequencing used PBMCs, obtained before or after stereotactic body radiation therapy (not recorded which). The source of these receptors is a donor aged 50 or older with non-small cell lung cancer.

This clonotype was recorded many times. The chain carries TRBV5-4 and TRBJ1-4; 9 nucleotides match TRBD1. V shed 5 bases and J 11 bases; nucleotides not matched to a gene: 10. The length of the CDR3 is 14 residues. CDR1 is SGHNT and CDR2 is YYREEE in the germline V gene (reference sequence). DNA of the CDR3: TGTGCCAGCAGTTCGGACAGGGGATTCGGGAAACTGTTTTTT. Translation gives CASSSDRGFGKLFF.

This clonotype occurred many times. The J gene is TRBJ1-1, the V gene TRBV3-1; no definite D call. The germline gives CDR1 LGHDT, CDR2 YNNKEL (reference sequence). V gave up 3 bases and J gave up 0 bases, with 8 bases separating them. CDR3 length equals 14 residues. The CDR3 DNA follows: TGTGCCAGCAGCCATTCGACCCTGAACACTGAAGCTTTCTTT. Its translation: CASSHSTLNTEAFF.

This clonotype has ten or more counts. The chain couples TRBV11-3 to TRBJ2-5, with a possible D match to TRBD1 (5 bases). Germline V CDR1 and CDR2: SGHNT, YENEEA. The CDR3 covers 15 residues. With 1 base removed from V and 5 bases from J, the gap between germline ends came to 14 bases. In DNA, the CDR3 is TGTGCCAGCAGCTTAGGGGGCGCGGCAAGGGAGACCCAGTACTTC. Residues: CASSLGGAARETQYF.

This clonotype came up many times. The rearrangement links TRBV12-3 or TRBV12-4 to TRBJ2-3, with a weak D call TRBD1 (6 bases). V lost 8 bases and J lost 4, with 13 bases in between. The CDR3 spans 13 residues. CDR3 sequence reads: CASVRQVADTQYF. The CDR3 coding sequence is TGTGCCAGCGTTAGACAGGTCGCAGATACGCAGTATTTT.

This clonotype was seen at least ten times. The chain recombines TRBV9 with TRBJ2-3; D unresolved. The CDR3 covers 13 residues. V was trimmed by 4 bases and J by 2 bases, leaving 8 bases between them. The V gene's germline CDR1 is SGDLS and CDR2 YYNGEE. The CDR3 bases are TGTGCCAGCAGCCCTTACCTCACAGATACGCAGTATTTT. This codes for CASSPYLTDTQYF. The full variable domain, in which reference TRBV9 and TRBJ2-3 provide the parts outside the CDR3, is DSGVTQTPKHLITATGQRVTLRCSPRSGDLSVYWYQQSLDQGLQFLIQYYNGEERAKGNILERFSAQQFPDLHSELNLSSLELGDSALYFCASSPYLTDTQYFGPGTRLTVL.

About this clonotype itself: It differs at one base from a far larger clone, so likely a read error. The rearrangement links TRBV6-5 to TRBJ2-5, with D perhaps TRBD2 (7 bases). The J call may be mistaken, given a closer DNA end match to TRBJ2-1. The V gene's germline CDR1 is MNHEY and CDR2 SVGAGI. The CDR3 is 17 amino acids. The CDR3 sequence: CASSYQGAGGRDTEQFF. DNA of the CDR3: TGTGCCAGCAGTTACCAGGGAGCAGGAGGGAGGGACACTGAGCAGTTCTTC.

This clonotype occurred many times. This chain uses TRBV5-1 with TRBJ2-7; D is possibly TRBD1 (6 bases). The CDR3 has 15 residues. The germline V gene encodes CDR1 SGHRS and CDR2 YFSETQ. The V end was cut by 0 bases, the J end by 4 bases, with 14 bases between. The CDR3 sequence is CASSLADRIGYEQYF. CDR3 nucleotide sequence: TGCGCCAGCAGCTTGGCCGACAGGATCGGGTACGAGCAGTACTTC.

This clonotype was recorded many times. J is TRBJ1-1 and V is TRBV5-1; possibly TRBD1 for D (5 bases). V was clipped by 1 base and J by 7 bases, with 5 bases between them. The germline V gene encodes CDR1 SGHRS and CDR2 YFSETQ. The CDR3 totals 11 residues. CDR3 sequence: CASSLQGEAFF. The DNA for the CDR3 is TGCGCCAGCAGCTTGCAGGGTGAAGCTTTCTTT.

Comments on this clonotype: This sequence may be a read error, since a much larger clone differs from it by one base. The V gene is TRBV12-3 or TRBV12-4, the J gene TRBJ1-4; 8 bases agree with TRBD1. With 3 bases clipped from V and 6 bases from J, the junction kept 3 bases outside the gene matches. The CDR3 extends over 14 amino acids. CDR3: CASSFKDRDEKLFF. The DNA for the CDR3 is TGTGCCAGCAGTTTTAAGGACAGGGATGAAAAACTGTTTTTT.

This clonotype was counted at least ten times. This chain joins TRBV19 and TRBJ2-7; D is unclear. Looked up from germline, CDR1 is LNHDA and CDR2 is SQIVND (reference sequence). Trimming cost V 5 bases and J 0 bases, with 17 bases left between them. The CDR3 is 16 amino acids. The CDR3: CASSGVHQRSSYEQYF. In DNA, the CDR3 is TGTGCCAGTAGTGGGGTTCACCAGAGGAGCTCCTACGAGCAGTACTTC.

This clonotype is medium-sized. The V gene is TRBV6-5, the J gene TRBJ2-1, with D unclear. Trimming removed 2 bases from V and 8 bases from J, with 7 bases in between. Germline values: CDR1 MNHEY, CDR2 SVGAGI. CDR3 length equals 12 residues. CDR3 nucleotide sequence: TGTGCCAGCAGTTACGGGTCGGATGAGCAGTTCTTC. Translation: CASSYGSDEQFF.

This clonotype showed up many times. The V call is TRBV11-3, the J call TRBJ2-6; either TRBD1 or TRBD2 may supply D (5 bases each). Per the germline V gene, CDR1 is SGHNT and CDR2 is YENEEA. The V end was cut by 6 bases, the J end by 4 bases, with 13 bases between. The CDR3 has 15 amino acids. CDR3 bases: TGTGCCAGCAGTTCCGGGACGGCCGGGGCCAACGTCCTGACTTTC. It encodes CASSSGTAGANVLTF.

Worth noting for this clonotype: A read error is possible here, since a much larger clone lies one base away. The chain has TRBV29-1 and TRBJ1-6, with D hard to call. V dropped 7 bases and J dropped 9 bases, with 16 bases sitting between them. This CDR3 contains 13 residues. Germline V gene lookup returns CDR1 SQVTM and CDR2 ANQGSEA. The DNA of the CDR3 is TGCAGCGCCTCGGAAAGTGTTAGTTCACCCCTCCACTTT. Encoded protein: CSASESVSSPLHF.

The chain combines TRBV28 with TRBJ2-3; D gene ambiguous. In germline, CDR1 is MDHEN, CDR2 SYDVKM. The CDR3 is made up of 16 amino acids. Trimming took 3 bases from V and 3 from J, leaving 16 bases between them. The CDR3 loop is CASSLCDRGLTDTQYF. For the CDR3, the DNA is TGTGCCAGCAGTTTGTGTGACCGAGGCTTGACAGATACGCAGTATTTT.

This clonotype was observed a few times. The likely explanation is a read error, given a far larger clone one base away. The CDR3 loop reads CASRGAGLNTEAFF. CDR3 coding DNA: TGTGCCAGCAGGGGGGCAGGGTTGAACACTGAAGCTTTCTTT. This chain joins TRBV6-2 or TRBV6-3 and TRBJ1-1; TRBD1 is a possible D gene (6 bases). From germline, CDR1 is MNHEY and CDR2 SVGEGT. Trimming pared 6 bases from V and 0 bases from J, leaving 11 bases between. The length of the CDR3 is 14 residues.

The table lists this clonotype with many counts. The V and J genes are TRBV15 and TRBJ2-4, with TRBD1 as a possible D gene (6 bases). CDR3 length: 15 amino acids. Germline lookup yields CDR1 LNHNV and CDR2 YYDKDF (reference sequence). V lost 0 bases and J lost 6, with 12 bases in between. The CDR3 DNA reads TGTGCCACCAGCAGAGATGGGGGCGGTGGAAACATTCAGTACTTC. This codes for CATSRDGGGGNIQYF.

This clonotype was detected ten times or more. This chain joins TRBV10-3 and TRBJ2-1, with 12 bases lining up with TRBD2. CDR3 length: 16 residues. With 9 bases clipped from V and 0 bases from J, the junction kept 6 bases outside the gene matches. CDR1 is ENHRY and CDR2 is SYGVKD in the germline V gene. CDR3 in amino acids: CAIGLAGMSSYNEQFF. CDR3 nucleotides: TGTGCCATAGGACTAGCGGGAATGAGCTCCTACAATGAGCAGTTCTTC.

At least ten counts were recorded for this clonotype. This chain uses TRBV19 with TRBJ1-1; no firm D call. Germline assignment: CDR1 LNHDA and CDR2 SQIVND (reference sequence). Trimming took off 9 bases at V and 5 bases at J, with 16 bases between the two ends. The CDR3 has 13 residues. The CDR3 nucleotides are TGTGCCAGCTTTTTGGGAGGGAGAACTGAAGCTTTCTTT. It specifies CASFLGGRTEAFF.

The sample holds many counts of this clonotype. The chain has TRBV30 and TRBJ2-1; 8 nucleotides line up with TRBD2. Germline CDR1 is GTSNPN and CDR2 is SVGIG (reference sequence). The CDR3 is 16 amino acids. V trimming: 6 bases; J trimming: 1 base; junction bases outside the gene matches: 11. The CDR3 DNA reads as TGTGCCTGTACTTTCCCGGGACTAGGTTCCTACAATGAGCAGTTCTTC. Residues: CACTFPGLGSYNEQFF.

Points on this clonotype: Germline and junction disagree at one end, which may indicate a read error. The V call is TRBV7-9, the J call TRBJ2-3; D is perhaps TRBD2 (6 bases). The CDR3 runs 14 residues. Per the germline V gene, CDR1 is SEHNR and CDR2 is FQNEAQ (reference sequence). The CDR3 DNA follows: TGTGCCAGCAGCACTAAGGGCGGGGCAGATACGCATTATTTT. As protein: CASSTKGGADTHYF.